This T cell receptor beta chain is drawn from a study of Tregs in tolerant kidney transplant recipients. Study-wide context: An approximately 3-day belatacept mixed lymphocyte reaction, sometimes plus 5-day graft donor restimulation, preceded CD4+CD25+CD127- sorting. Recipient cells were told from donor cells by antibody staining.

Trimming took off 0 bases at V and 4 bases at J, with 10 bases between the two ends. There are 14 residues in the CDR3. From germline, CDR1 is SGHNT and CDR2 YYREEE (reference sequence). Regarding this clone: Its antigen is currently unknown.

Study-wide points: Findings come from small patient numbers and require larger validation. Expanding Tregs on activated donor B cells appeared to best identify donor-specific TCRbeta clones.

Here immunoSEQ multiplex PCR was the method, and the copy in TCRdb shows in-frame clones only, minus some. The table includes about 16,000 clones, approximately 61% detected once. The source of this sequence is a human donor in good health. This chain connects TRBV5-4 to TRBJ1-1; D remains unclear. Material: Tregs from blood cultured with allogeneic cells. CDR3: CASSLASGGTEAFF. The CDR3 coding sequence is TGTGCCAGCAGCTTGGCTTCAGGAGGCACTGAAGCTTTCTTT.